One and the same sample provided the 19 T cell receptor beta chains below, sequenced in a study of blood T cell repertoires in COVID-19. Here immunoSEQ multiplex PCR was the method, and the copy in TCRdb shows in-frame clones only, minus some. The sample contains around 74,000 clones, roughly 90% of which appear only once. The sample consisted of peripheral blood. All receptors derive from a man aged 50-60 years with active COVID-19.

This chain uses TRBV9 with TRBJ2-2; D may be TRBD1 (5 bases). CDR1 and CDR2 from the germline V gene are SGDLS and YYNGEE. Trimming took off 0 bases at V and 6 bases at J, with 12 bases between the two ends. The CDR3 sequence is 15 residues long. The CDR3 sequence: CASSVDWQGAGELFF. The CDR3 nucleotides are TGTGCCAGCAGCGTAGATTGGCAGGGTGCCGGGGAGCTGTTTTTT.

This clone showed up just once. The chain joins TRBV5-1 to TRBJ2-5, with D perhaps matching TRBD1 (6 bases). Trimming removed 4 bases from V and 1 base from J, with 8 bases in between. The CDR3 totals 13 residues. Germline CDR1 is SGHRS and CDR2 is YFSETQ. The CDR3 here is CASSQGGQETQYF. CDR3 DNA: TGCGCCAGCAGCCAAGGGGGCCAAGAGACCCAGTACTTC.

The chain carries TRBV6-2 or TRBV6-3 and TRBJ2-5, with a weak D call TRBD2 (5 bases). Trimming left V 2 bases short and J 5 bases short, with 12 bases between. CDR3 size: 14 residues. Germline CDR1 MNHEY, CDR2 SVGEGT. The DNA for the CDR3 is TGTGCCAGCAGTTACGTGGGCGGGCGGGAGACCCAGTACTTC. Amino acids: CASSYVGGRETQYF.

To note about this clone: One end of the junction is discordant with germline, which a read error may explain. The chain recombines TRBV10-3 with TRBJ2-3; 10 bases are shared with TRBD1. The CDR3 totals 16 residues. Germline CDR1 ENHRY, CDR2 SYGVKD. The CDR3 DNA reads TGTGCCATCAGCAACTCCGGGACAGGGGCCGACGGGACTCCGATTTTT. It specifies CAISNSGTGADGTPIF.

CDR3 amino acids: CASSAAGQGQTQYF. The CDR3 DNA sequence: TGTGCCAGCAGTGCCGCGGGACAGGGGCAGACCCAGTACTTC. V usage is TRBV28 and J usage is TRBJ2-5, with TRBD1 matching 10 bases. V was pared by 5 bases and J by 6 bases, with 6 bases of the junction left unmatched. This CDR3 is built from 14 residues. Germline V lookup: CDR1 MDHEN, CDR2 SYDVKM. Supplemented by reference TRBV28 and TRBJ2-5, the full variable domain reads DVKVTQSSRYLVKRTGEKVFLECVQDMDHENMFWYRQDPGLGLRLIYFSYDVKMKEKGDIPEGYSVSREKKERFSLILESASTNQTSMYLCASSAAGQGQTQYFGPGTRLLVL.

This chain links TRBV19 with TRBJ2-3; D unresolved. This CDR3 has 13 residues. Germline values: CDR1 LNHDA, CDR2 SQIVND (reference sequence). Trimming left V 3 bases short and J 4 bases short, with 8 bases between. CDR3 DNA sequence: TGTGCCAGTAGTATCGCAGCGTCAGATACGCAGTATTTT. This translates into CASSIAASDTQYF.

The chain links TRBV10-2 to TRBJ2-1; 7 bases are shared with TRBD2. V lost 5 bases and J lost 2; bases outside the gene matches: 9. Germline V gene lookup returns CDR1 WSHSY and CDR2 SAAADI. The CDR3 is 16 residues long. The CDR3: CASSLGVSGTYNEQFF. CDR3 nucleotide sequence: TGCGCCAGCAGTCTTGGGGTCAGCGGGACCTACAATGAGCAGTTCTTC.

The CDR3 loop reads CASSVGQSPNTEAFF. CDR3 in DNA: TGTGCCAGCAGCGTAGGACAGTCCCCGAACACTGAAGCTTTCTTT. The chain links TRBV9 to TRBJ1-1; a weak D match, TRBD1 (5 bases). Germline CDR1 is SGDLS and CDR2 is YYNGEE. Trimming left V 0 bases short and J 1 base short, with 10 bases between. CDR3 length: 15 amino acids.

This sequence joins TRBV12-3 or TRBV12-4 and TRBJ1-2; no definite D call. CDR3 length: 12 residues. Trimming pared 3 bases from V and 3 bases from J, leaving 5 bases between. CDR3 loop: CASSFLYYGYTF. In nucleotides, the CDR3 is TGTGCCAGCAGTTTCCTGTACTATGGCTACACCTTC.

The chain couples TRBV7-6 to TRBJ1-3; 7 bases agree with TRBD1. This CDR3 has 16 residues. V was clipped by 1 base and J by 0 bases; unmatched bases: 3. CDR1 is SGHVS, CDR2 FNYEAQ, per germline. The chain's CDR3 is CASSLGDSFSGNTIYF. The CDR3 bases are TGTGCCAGCAGCTTAGGGGACAGCTTCTCTGGAAACACCATATATTTT.

The gene calls are TRBV10-3 and TRBJ2-7; maybe TRBD1 (6 bases). CDR1 and CDR2 from the germline V gene are ENHRY and SYGVKD. CDR3 length equals 14 residues. V was cut by 6 bases and J by 2 bases, with 14 bases left in between. CDR3 region: CAISAGTHAYEQYF. CDR3 sequence (DNA): TGTGCCATCAGCGCCGGGACACACGCCTACGAGCAGTACTTC.

With respect to this clone: The junction differs from germline at one of its ends, possibly a read error. This chain uses TRBV30 with TRBJ2-4, with D maybe TRBD2 (6 bases). Germline assignment: CDR1 GTSNPN and CDR2 SVGIG (reference sequence). There are 15 residues in the CDR3. The CDR3 DNA is TGTGCCGGGAGGATCAAGCGCAAAGCCAAAAACATTCAGTACTTC. Amino acid sequence: CAGRIKRKAKNIQYF.

V is TRBV6-1 and J is TRBJ2-1; 8 positions match TRBD2. The V gene's germline CDR1 is MNHNS and CDR2 SASEGT. J gave up 9 bases and V 0 bases, and 16 bases lay outside the gene matches. The CDR3 is made up of 18 amino acids. CDR3 in amino acids: CASSEAGGRAGARIEQFF. For the CDR3, the DNA is TGTGCCAGCAGTGAAGCGGGGGGACGAGCGGGAGCTCGGATTGAGCAGTTCTTC.

V and J are TRBV28 and TRBJ1-2; the D gene is possibly TRBD1 (6 bases). Looked up from germline, CDR1 is MDHEN and CDR2 is SYDVKM. Trimming shortened V by 10 bases and J by 5 bases, and 23 bases separated the two germline ends. The CDR3 is made up of 15 amino acids. The DNA of the CDR3 is TGTGCCACTCCACCCGACCAGGGGATAGGGTATGGCTACACCTTC. Translating gives CATPPDQGIGYGYTF.

This clone was found a few times. The chain employs TRBV27 and TRBJ2-5; D is uncertain. Trimming took off 5 bases at V and 0 bases at J, with 10 bases between the two ends. In germline, CDR1 is MNHEY, CDR2 SMNVEV (reference sequence). The CDR3 is 14 residues long. The CDR3, as DNA: TGTGCCAGCAGTCCAACACCGTACCAAGAGACCCAGTACTTC. Translated, it gives CASSPTPYQETQYF.

J is TRBJ2-2 and V is TRBV2; TRBD1 is a possible D gene (6 bases). Germline CDR1 is SNHLY and CDR2 is FYNNEI. The length of the CDR3 is 14 residues. The ends were cut back, 11 bases at V and 6 bases at J, with 19 bases in the middle. The CDR3 loop is CADKKGVGSGELFF. The CDR3 bases are TGTGCCGACAAGAAGGGGGTCGGATCCGGGGAGCTGTTTTTT.

The chain carries TRBV19 and TRBJ1-1; the match to TRBD1 covers 9 bases. The V gene's germline CDR1 is LNHDA and CDR2 SQIVND (reference sequence). Unmatched junction bases numbered 8, after V lost 5 bases and J lost 10 bases. The CDR3 is made up of 13 amino acids. In nucleotides, the CDR3 is TGTGCCAGTAGTTCACAGGGGGCCTTTTCAGCTTTCTTT. Residues: CASSSQGAFSAFF.

V usage is TRBV7-8 and J usage is TRBJ1-2, with TRBD1 matching over 8 bases. The CDR3 contains 15 residues. Looked up from germline, CDR1 is SGHVS and CDR2 is FQNEAQ. After removal of 1 base from V and 4 bases from J, the junction contained 5 bases not matched to a gene. The CDR3 nucleotides read TGTGCCAGCAGCTTAGTTAGGGACAGGCCCTATGGCTACACCTTC. It translates to CASSLVRDRPYGYTF.

This rearrangement joins TRBV7-2 to TRBJ2-7; TRBD2 matches at 9 bases. Trimming at V came to 4 bases and at J to 6 bases, leaving 10 bases not matched to a gene. The CDR3 is 15 residues long. Per germline, CDR1 SGHTA and CDR2 FQGNSA. The CDR3 DNA follows: TGTGCCAGCAGCTCAACCGGGACTAGCTTCGGCGAGCAGTACTTC. This encodes CASSSTGTSFGEQYF.